This TCR beta chain was sequenced for a study of Ad26.COV2.S vaccination and SARS-CoV-2 variants. Treatment in this sample: over 15 received Ad26.COV2.S at low or high dose, single or two shots; roughly five received placebo; per-sample allocation not given. Samples were taken on day 63 after the first vaccine or placebo injection. Germline assignment: CDR1 SGHAT and CDR2 FQDESV (reference sequence). The V end lost 5 bases, the J end lost 3 bases, and 13 bases lay between the germline ends. The CDR3 loop spans 15 amino acids. The assay was immunoSEQ multiplex PCR, and TCRdb's table has in-frame clones only and misses some. The sample has about 680,000 clones, roughly nine tenths seen once. Study-level results: While placebo recipients had lower spike-specific TCR breadth, vaccine recipients had more.

A note on this clone: Its antigen remains unknown.

The chain joins TRBV11-1 to TRBJ1-4; no clear D. This receptor was identified in a person between 18 and 65 years old who received the Ad26.COV2.S COVID-19 vaccine or a placebo. The specimen was peripheral blood, collected in a trial of Ad26.COV2.S vaccine versus placebo. CDR3 residues: CASSPRIGPNEKLFF. CDR3 bases: TGTGCCAGCAGCCCCCGCATCGGTCCTAATGAAAAACTGTTTTTT. The variable domain in full, completed from reference TRBV11-1 and TRBJ1-4, reads EAEVAQSPRYKITEKSQAVAFWCDPISGHATLYWYRQILGQGPELLVQFQDESVVDDSQLPKDRFSAERLKGVDSTLKIQPAELGDSAMYLCASSPRIGPNEKLFFGSGTQLSVL.